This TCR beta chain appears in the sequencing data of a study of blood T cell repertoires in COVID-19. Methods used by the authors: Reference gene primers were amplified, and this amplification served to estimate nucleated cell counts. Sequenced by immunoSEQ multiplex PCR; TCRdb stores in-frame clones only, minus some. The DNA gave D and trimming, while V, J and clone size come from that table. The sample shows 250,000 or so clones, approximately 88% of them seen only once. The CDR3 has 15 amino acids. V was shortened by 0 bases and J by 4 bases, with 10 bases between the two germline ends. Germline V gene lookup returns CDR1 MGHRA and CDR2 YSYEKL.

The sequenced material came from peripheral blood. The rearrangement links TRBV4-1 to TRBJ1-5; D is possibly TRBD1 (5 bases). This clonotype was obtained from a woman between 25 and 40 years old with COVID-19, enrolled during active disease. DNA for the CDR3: TGCGCCAGCAGCCAAGAGGGCAGGGCAAATCAGCCCCAGCATTTT. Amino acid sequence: CASSQEGRANQPQHF.